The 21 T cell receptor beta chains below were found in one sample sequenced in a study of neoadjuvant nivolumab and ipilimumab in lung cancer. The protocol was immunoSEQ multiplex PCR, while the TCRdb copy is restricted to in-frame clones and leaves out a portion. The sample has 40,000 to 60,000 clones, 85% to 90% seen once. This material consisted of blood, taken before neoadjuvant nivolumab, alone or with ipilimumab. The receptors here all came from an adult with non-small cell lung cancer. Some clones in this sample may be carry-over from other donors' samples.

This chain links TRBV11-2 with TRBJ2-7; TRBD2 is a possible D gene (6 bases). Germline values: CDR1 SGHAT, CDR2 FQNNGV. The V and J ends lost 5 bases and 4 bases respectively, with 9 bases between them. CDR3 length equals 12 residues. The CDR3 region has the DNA TGTGCCAGCAGCCGGGACTTTTACGAGCAGTACTTC. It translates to CASSRDFYEQYF.

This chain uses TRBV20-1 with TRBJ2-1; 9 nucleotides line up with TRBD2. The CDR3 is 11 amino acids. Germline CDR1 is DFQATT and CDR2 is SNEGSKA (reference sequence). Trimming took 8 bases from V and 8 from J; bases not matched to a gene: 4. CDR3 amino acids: CSLSGSYEQFF. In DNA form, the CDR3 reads TGCAGTCTTAGCGGGAGCTATGAGCAGTTCTTC.

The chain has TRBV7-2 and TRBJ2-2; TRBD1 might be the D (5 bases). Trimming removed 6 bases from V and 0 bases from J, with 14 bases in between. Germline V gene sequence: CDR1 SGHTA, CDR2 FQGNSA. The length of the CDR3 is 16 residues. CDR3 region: CASRPPGKSNTGELFF. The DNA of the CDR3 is TGTGCCAGCAGACCTCCAGGGAAGTCGAACACCGGGGAGCTGTTTTTT.

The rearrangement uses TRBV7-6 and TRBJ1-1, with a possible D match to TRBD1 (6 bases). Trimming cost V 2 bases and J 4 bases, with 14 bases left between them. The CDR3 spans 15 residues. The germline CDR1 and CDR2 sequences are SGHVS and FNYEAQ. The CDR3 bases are TGTGCCAGCAGCTTATACTCAGGGGTGAGCACTGAAGCTTTCTTT. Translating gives CASSLYSGVSTEAFF.

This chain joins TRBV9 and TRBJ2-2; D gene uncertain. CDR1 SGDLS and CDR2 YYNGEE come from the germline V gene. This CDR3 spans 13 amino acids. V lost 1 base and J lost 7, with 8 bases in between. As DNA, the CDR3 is TGTGCCAGCAGCGTAATTAATGGCGGGGAGCTGTTTTTT. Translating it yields CASSVINGGELFF.

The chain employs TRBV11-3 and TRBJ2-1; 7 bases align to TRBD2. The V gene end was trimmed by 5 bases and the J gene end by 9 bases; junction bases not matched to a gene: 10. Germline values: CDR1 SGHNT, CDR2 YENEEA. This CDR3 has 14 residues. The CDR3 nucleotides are TGTGCCAGCAGCACCACTAGCGCCCGGGGTGAGCAGTTCTTC. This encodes CASSTTSARGEQFF. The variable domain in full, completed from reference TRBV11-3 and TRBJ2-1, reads EAGVVQSPRYKIIEKKQPVAFWCNPISGHNTLYWYLQNLGQGPELLIRYENEEAVDDSQLPKDRFSAERLKGVDSTLKIQPAELGDSAVYLCASSTTSARGEQFFGPGTRLTVL.

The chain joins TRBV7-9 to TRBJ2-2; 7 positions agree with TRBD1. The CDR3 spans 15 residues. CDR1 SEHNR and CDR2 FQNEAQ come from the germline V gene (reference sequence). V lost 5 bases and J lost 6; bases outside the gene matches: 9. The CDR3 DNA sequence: TGTGCCAGCAGCGACAGGGTTTTTAGTTCCGGGGAGCTGTTTTTT. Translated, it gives CASSDRVFSSGELFF.

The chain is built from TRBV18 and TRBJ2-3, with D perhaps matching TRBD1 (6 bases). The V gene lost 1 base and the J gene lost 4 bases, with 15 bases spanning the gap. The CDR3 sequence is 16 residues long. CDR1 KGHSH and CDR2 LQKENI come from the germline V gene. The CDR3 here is CASSPLTGSAADTQYF. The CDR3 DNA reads TGTGCCAGCTCACCACTAACAGGGAGTGCCGCAGATACGCAGTATTTT. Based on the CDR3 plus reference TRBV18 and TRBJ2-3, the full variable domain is NAGVMQNPRHLVRRRGQEARLRCSPMKGHSHVYWYRQLPEEGLKFMVYLQKENIIDESGMPKERFSAEFPKEGPSILRIQQVVRGDSAAYFCASSPLTGSAADTQYFGPGTRLTVL.

CDR3 amino acids: CASSYSITDTQYF. The CDR3 coding sequence is TGTGCCAGCAGCTACTCTATCACAGATACGCAGTATTTT. The chain uses TRBV7-2 and TRBJ2-3; D is uncertain. The CDR3 is 13 amino acids. V was pared by 4 bases and J by 2 bases, with 7 bases between. Germline-derived CDR1 and CDR2 are SGHTA and FQGNSA.

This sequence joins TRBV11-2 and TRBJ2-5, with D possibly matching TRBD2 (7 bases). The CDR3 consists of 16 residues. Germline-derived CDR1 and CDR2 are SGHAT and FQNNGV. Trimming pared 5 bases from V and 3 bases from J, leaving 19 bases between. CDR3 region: CASSRTAGGPEETQYF. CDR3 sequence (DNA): TGTGCCAGCAGCCGCACGGCCGGGGGGCCCGAAGAGACCCAGTACTTC.

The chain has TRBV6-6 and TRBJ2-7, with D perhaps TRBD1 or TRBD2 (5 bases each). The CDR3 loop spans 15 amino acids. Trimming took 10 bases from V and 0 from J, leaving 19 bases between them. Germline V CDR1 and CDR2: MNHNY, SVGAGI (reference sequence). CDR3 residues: CATSSGQLLSYEQYF. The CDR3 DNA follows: TGTGCCACCTCCTCGGGGCAGCTACTCTCCTACGAGCAGTACTTC.

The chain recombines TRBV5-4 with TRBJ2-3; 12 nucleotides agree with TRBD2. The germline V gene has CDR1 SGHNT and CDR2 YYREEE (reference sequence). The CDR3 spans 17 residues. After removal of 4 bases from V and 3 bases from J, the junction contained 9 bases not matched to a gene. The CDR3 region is CASSSGLAGSSTDTQYF. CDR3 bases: TGTGCCAGCAGCAGCGGACTAGCGGGGAGTTCTACAGATACGCAGTATTTT.

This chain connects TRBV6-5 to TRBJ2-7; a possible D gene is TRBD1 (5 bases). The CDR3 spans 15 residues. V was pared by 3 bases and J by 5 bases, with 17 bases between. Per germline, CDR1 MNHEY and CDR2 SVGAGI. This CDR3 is CASSYTGRMAHEQYF. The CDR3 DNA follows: TGTGCCAGCAGTTATACAGGCCGCATGGCCCACGAGCAGTACTTC.

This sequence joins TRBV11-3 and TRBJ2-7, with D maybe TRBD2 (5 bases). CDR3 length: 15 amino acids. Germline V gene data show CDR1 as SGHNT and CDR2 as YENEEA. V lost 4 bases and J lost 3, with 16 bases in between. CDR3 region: CASSSGDSLDYEQYF. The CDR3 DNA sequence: TGTGCCAGCAGCTCCGGCGACTCACTAGACTACGAGCAGTACTTC.

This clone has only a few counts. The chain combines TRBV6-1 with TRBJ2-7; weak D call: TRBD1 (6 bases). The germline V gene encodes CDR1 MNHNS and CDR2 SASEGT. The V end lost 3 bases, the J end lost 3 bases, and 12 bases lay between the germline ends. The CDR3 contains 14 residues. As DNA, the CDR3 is TGTGCCAGCAGTGAGAGCCGGGACAACTACGAGCAGTACTTC. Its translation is CASSESRDNYEQYF.

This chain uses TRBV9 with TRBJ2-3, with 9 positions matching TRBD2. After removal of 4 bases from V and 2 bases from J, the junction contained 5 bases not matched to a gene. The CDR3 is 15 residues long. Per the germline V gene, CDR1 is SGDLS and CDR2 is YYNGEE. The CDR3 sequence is CASSLIAGDTDTQYF. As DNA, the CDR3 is TGTGCCAGCAGCCTCATAGCGGGAGACACAGATACGCAGTATTTT. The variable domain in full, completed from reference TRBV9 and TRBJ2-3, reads DSGVTQTPKHLITATGQRVTLRCSPRSGDLSVYWYQQSLDQGLQFLIQYYNGEERAKGNILERFSAQQFPDLHSELNLSSLELGDSALYFCASSLIAGDTDTQYFGPGTRLTVL.

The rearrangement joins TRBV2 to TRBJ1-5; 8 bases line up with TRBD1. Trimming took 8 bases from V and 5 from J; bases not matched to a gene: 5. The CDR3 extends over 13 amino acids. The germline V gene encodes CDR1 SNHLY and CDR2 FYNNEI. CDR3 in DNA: TGTGCCAGCCGACAGGGGACAGATCAGCCCCAGCATTTT. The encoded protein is CASRQGTDQPQHF.

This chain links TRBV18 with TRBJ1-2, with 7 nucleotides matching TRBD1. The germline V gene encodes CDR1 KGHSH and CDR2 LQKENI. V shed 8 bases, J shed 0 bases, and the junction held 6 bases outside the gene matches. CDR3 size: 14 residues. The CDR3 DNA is TGTGCCAGCAACCCGGGACAGCCTAACTATGGCTACACCTTC. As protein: CASNPGQPNYGYTF.

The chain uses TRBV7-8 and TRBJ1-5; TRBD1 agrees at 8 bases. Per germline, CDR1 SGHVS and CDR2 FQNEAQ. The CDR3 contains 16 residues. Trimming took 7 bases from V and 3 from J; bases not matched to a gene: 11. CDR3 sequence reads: CASTVRAGGINQPQHF. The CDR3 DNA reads TGTGCCAGCACCGTACGGGCAGGGGGCATCAATCAGCCCCAGCATTTT. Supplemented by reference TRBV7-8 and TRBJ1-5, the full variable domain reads GAGVSQSPRYKVAKRGQDVALRCDPISGHVSLFWYQQALGQGPEFLTYFQNEAQLDKSGLPSDRFFAERPEGSVSTLKIQRTQQEDSAVYLCASTVRAGGINQPQHFGDGTRLSIL.

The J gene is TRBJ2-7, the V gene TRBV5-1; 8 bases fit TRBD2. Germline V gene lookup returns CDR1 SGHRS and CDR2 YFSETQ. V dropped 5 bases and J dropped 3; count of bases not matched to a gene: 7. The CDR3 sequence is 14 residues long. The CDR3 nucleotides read TGCGCCAGCAGGTCCGGGACTAGTTTCTACGAGCAGTACTTC. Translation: CASRSGTSFYEQYF.

CDR3 amino acids: CASSHGQGDNEQFF. CDR3 coding DNA: TGTGCCAGCAGCCACGGACAGGGGGACAATGAGCAGTTCTTC. This chain links TRBV5-4 with TRBJ2-1, with 10 bases identical to TRBD1. This CDR3 has 14 amino acids. Unmatched junction bases numbered 3, after V lost 4 bases and J lost 5 bases. Germline-derived CDR1 and CDR2 are SGHNT and YYREEE (reference sequence).